The 14 T cell receptor beta chains reported below all come from one sample, sequenced in a study of blood T cell repertoires in COVID-19. Sequenced by immunoSEQ multiplex PCR; TCRdb stores in-frame clones only, minus some. The table has over 100,000 clones, approximately 85% seen once; the top ten hold about a tenth. Sequencing was done on a sample of peripheral blood. The source is an older man with acute or convalescent COVID-19.

The chain links TRBV11-2 to TRBJ2-7; tentative D call: TRBD1 (6 bases). There are 12 residues in the CDR3. Germline V lookup: CDR1 SGHAT, CDR2 FQNNGV. Trimming removed 5 bases at V and 6 bases at J, with 11 bases between. In DNA, the CDR3 is TGTGCCAGCAGCCCGAACAGGGCCGAGCAGTACTTC. Encoded protein: CASSPNRAEQYF.

The CDR3 protein is CASSYGQGPEAFF. CDR3 coding DNA: TGTGCCAGCAGTTACGGTCAGGGGCCCGAAGCTTTCTTT. The rearrangement joins TRBV6-2 or TRBV6-3 to TRBJ1-1; maybe TRBD1 (6 bases). Germline V gives CDR1 MNHEY, CDR2 SVGEGT. V was pared by 2 bases and J by 8 bases, with 12 bases between. The CDR3 runs 13 residues.

This clone appeared a single time. The rearrangement joins TRBV7-3 to TRBJ2-5, with TRBD2 identical over 7 bases. J gave up 4 bases and V 4 bases, and 9 bases lay outside the gene matches. CDR1 SGHTA and CDR2 FQGTGA come from the germline V gene. The CDR3 runs to 15 residues. The CDR3 nucleotides read TGTGCCAGCAGCTCCGGGCCGTCGGGAGGAGAGACCCAGTACTTC. This gives the protein CASSSGPSGGETQYF.

V usage is TRBV5-1 and J usage is TRBJ1-2; 7 bases line up with TRBD1. The junction had 7 bases not matched to a gene; V was cut back by 0 bases and J by 5 bases. Germline V CDR1 and CDR2: SGHRS, YFSETQ. The CDR3 is 15 amino acids. The CDR3 DNA follows: TGCGCCAGCAGCTTGGCAGGGGGAGATCGGTATGGCTACACCTTC. The encoded protein is CASSLAGGDRYGYTF.

This chain joins TRBV11-1 and TRBJ1-1; D call uncertain. CDR3 length: 13 amino acids. Trimming cost V 2 bases and J 3 bases, with 7 bases left between them. CDR1 and CDR2 from the germline V gene are SGHAT and FQDESV (reference sequence). The chain's CDR3 is CASSLSGHTEAFF. For the CDR3, the DNA is TGTGCCAGCAGCTTAAGCGGTCACACTGAAGCTTTCTTT.

This clone was counted once. The rearrangement links TRBV20-1 to TRBJ1-4; D may be TRBD1 (6 bases). Trimming shortened V by 3 bases and J by 3 bases, and 11 bases separated the two germline ends. The CDR3 has 14 amino acids. The germline V gene has CDR1 DFQATT and CDR2 SNEGSKA (reference sequence). The CDR3 DNA reads TGCAGTGCTAGTGCCGGGGGGCCTAATGAAAAACTGTTTTTT. The encoded protein is CSASAGGPNEKLFF.

The chain recombines TRBV5-4 with TRBJ2-5; TRBD2 aligns across 8 bases. This CDR3 has 18 residues. Germline-derived CDR1 and CDR2 are SGHNT and YYREEE (reference sequence). V lost 0 bases and J lost 1; bases outside the gene matches: 11. The CDR3 here is CASSLVGSERGTQETQYF. The CDR3 DNA reads TGTGCCAGCAGCTTGGTTGGTTCGGAGCGGGGGACCCAAGAGACCCAGTACTTC.

The genes are TRBV7-2 and TRBJ1-2, with unresolved D. CDR3 length: 13 residues. Germline-derived CDR1 and CDR2 are SGHTA and FQGNSA. Deletions cut 1 base from V and 1 base from J, with 4 bases between. CDR3: CASSLDGNYGYTF. CDR3 in DNA: TGTGCCAGCAGCTTAGACGGTAACTATGGCTACACCTTC.

The chain combines TRBV18 with TRBJ2-5; tentatively, D is TRBD1 (6 bases). V dropped 2 bases and J dropped 5 bases, with 21 bases sitting between them. CDR3 length equals 17 residues. Germline values: CDR1 KGHSH, CDR2 LQKENI. The CDR3: CASSPYLLQQGRETQYF. CDR3 coding DNA: TGTGCCAGCTCACCATATCTGCTGCAACAGGGAAGGGAGACCCAGTACTTC.

The chain couples TRBV5-1 to TRBJ1-4; the D is unclear. There are 13 residues in the CDR3. CDR1 SGHRS and CDR2 YFSETQ come from the germline V gene. Deletions cut 5 bases from V and 5 bases from J, with 10 bases between. The CDR3 loop is CASRGGSNEKLFF. The CDR3, as DNA: TGCGCCAGCAGGGGCGGGTCCAATGAAAAACTGTTTTTT. Together with reference TRBV5-1 and TRBJ1-4, the CDR3 gives the full variable domain: KAGVTQTPRYLIKTRGQQVTLSCSPISGHRSVSWYQQTPGQGLQFLFEYFSETQRNKGNFPGRFSGRQFSNSRSEMNVSTLELGDSALYLCASRGGSNEKLFFGSGTQLSVL.

The chain uses TRBV2 and TRBJ1-4, with 8 bases identical to TRBD1. The CDR3 is made up of 14 amino acids. Per the germline V gene, CDR1 is SNHLY and CDR2 is FYNNEI. The V and J ends lost 5 bases and 5 bases, in that order; junction bases with no gene match: 4. The CDR3 is CASSRTGRNEKLFF. In DNA, the CDR3 is TGTGCCAGCAGTCGGACAGGGAGAAATGAAAAACTGTTTTTT.

The count of this clone is one. The V call is TRBV7-9, the J call TRBJ1-2, with D possibly TRBD1 on 5 matching bases. The length of the CDR3 is 15 residues. In germline, CDR1 is SEHNR, CDR2 FQNEAQ (reference sequence). V was cut by 0 bases and J by 3 bases, with 11 bases left in between. CDR3 coding DNA: TGTGCCAGCAGCTTAGCGGAGGGGCTCCACTATGGCTACACCTTC. This encodes CASSLAEGLHYGYTF.

This sequence joins TRBV6-2 or TRBV6-3 and TRBJ1-2; D possibly corresponds to TRBD1 (6 bases). The CDR3 consists of 13 residues. V gave up 5 bases and J gave up 6 bases, with 13 bases separating them. Germline-derived CDR1 and CDR2 are MNHEY and SVGEGT. The DNA of the CDR3 is TGTGCCAGCAGTAACAGGGTGATAAATGGCTACACCTTC. Protein: CASSNRVINGYTF.

A few counts support this clone. The V gene is TRBV2, the J gene TRBJ1-5; TRBD1 agrees at 8 bases. The CDR3 length is 15 residues. With 3 bases clipped from V and 1 base from J, the junction kept 2 bases outside the gene matches. Germline lookup yields CDR1 SNHLY and CDR2 FYNNEI. CDR3 in amino acids: CASSEWTGSNQPQHF. CDR3 DNA: TGTGCCAGCAGTGAGTGGACAGGGAGCAATCAGCCCCAGCATTTT.